This T cell receptor beta chain is from a study of cytomegalovirus exposure and HLA in healthy donors. General observations from the study: Cytomegalovirus status, reportedly, was diagnosed with high specificity and sensitivity by the classifier. According to the study, about 180 TCR beta chains were cytomegalovirus-associated. The dataset shows that most TCR sequences were rare, while some public TCRs occurred in many donors.

Measured with immunoSEQ multiplex PCR; TCRdb has only the in-frame clones, and not every one. The data hold some 250,000 clones, with approximately 83% observed a single time. The CDR3 covers 11 residues. The germline CDR1 and CDR2 sequences are SQVTM and ANQGSEA. After removal of 2 bases from V and 10 bases from J, the junction contained 4 bases not matched to a gene. A note on this clone: Its antigen is not known.

The source material was PBMCs. The sequence was collected from a woman in her 30s in good health and CMV-seropositive. The gene calls are TRBV29-1 and TRBJ1-1; 7 bases map to TRBD1. The CDR3 DNA reads as TGCAGCGTTGAACGGGACAGAGGAGCTTTCTTT. It yields the protein CSVERDRGAFF.